This T cell receptor (beta chain) was obtained from a study of technical replicates of blood from a handful of donors. The V end was cut by 8 bases, the J end by 2 bases, with 7 bases between. CDR1 and CDR2 from the germline V gene are MGHDK and SYGVNS. The CDR3 runs to 11 residues. Clones were sequenced by immunoSEQ multiplex PCR, and TCRdb holds only the in-frame ones, with some missing. The data hold tens of thousands of clones, with 93% observed a single time. The material sequenced was T cells isolated from PBMCs. The V call is TRBV25-1, the J call TRBJ2-7, with D unclear. The TCR originated in a human donor in good health. The CDR3 nucleotides read TGTGCCAGCGGGCCTCCCTACGAGCAGTACTTC. Translating it yields CASGPPYEQYF.